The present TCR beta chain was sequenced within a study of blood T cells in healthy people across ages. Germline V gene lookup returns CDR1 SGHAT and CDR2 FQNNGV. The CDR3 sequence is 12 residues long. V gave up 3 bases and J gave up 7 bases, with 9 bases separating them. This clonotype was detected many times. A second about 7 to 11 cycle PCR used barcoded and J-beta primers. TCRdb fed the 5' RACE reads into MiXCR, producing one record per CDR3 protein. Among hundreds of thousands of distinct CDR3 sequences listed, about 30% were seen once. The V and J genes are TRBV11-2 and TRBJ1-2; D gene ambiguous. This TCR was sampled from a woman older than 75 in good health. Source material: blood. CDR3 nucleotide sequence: TGTGCCAGCAGCTTGGACGGCCCTGGCTACACCTTC. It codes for CASSLDGPGYTF.